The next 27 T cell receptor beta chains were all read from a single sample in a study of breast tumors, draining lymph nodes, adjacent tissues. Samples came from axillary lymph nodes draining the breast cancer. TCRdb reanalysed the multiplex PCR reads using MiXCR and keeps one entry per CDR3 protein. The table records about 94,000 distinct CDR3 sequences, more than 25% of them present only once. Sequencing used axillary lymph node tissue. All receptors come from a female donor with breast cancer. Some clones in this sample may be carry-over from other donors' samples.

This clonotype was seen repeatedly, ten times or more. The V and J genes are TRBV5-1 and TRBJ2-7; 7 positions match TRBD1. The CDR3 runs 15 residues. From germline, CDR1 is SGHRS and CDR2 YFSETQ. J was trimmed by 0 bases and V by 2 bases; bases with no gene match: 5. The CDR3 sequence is CASSFKQGSSYEQYF. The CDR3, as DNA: TGCGCCAGCAGCTTCAAACAGGGGAGCTCCTACGAGCAGTACTTC.

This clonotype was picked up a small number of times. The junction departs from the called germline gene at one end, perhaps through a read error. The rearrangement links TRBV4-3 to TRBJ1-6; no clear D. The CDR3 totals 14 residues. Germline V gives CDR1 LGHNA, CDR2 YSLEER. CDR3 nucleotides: TGCGCCAGCAGTCAAGATCGAGGCTGCTCACCCCTCCACTTT. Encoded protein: CASSQDRGCSPLHF.

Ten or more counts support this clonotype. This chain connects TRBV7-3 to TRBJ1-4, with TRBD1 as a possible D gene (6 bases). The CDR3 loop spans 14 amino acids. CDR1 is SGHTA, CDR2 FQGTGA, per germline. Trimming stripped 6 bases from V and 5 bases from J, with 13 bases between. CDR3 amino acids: CASRSGQNNEKLFF. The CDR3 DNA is TGTGCCAGCAGGTCCGGACAGAACAATGAAAAACTGTTTTTT.

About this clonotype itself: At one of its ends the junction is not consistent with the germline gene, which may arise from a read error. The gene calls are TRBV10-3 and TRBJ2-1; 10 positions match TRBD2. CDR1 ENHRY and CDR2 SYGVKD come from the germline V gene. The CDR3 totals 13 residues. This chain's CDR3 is CVIRGTSENEQFF. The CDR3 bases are TGTGTCATCAGGGGGACTAGCGAGAATGAGCAGTTCTTC.

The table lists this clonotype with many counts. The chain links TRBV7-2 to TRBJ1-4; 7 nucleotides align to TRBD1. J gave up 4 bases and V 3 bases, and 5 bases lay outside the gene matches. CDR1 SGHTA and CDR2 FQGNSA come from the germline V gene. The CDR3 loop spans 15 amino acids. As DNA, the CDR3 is TGTGCCAGCAGCTTGGGAGACAGGGATAATGAAAAACTGTTTTTT. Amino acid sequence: CASSLGDRDNEKLFF.

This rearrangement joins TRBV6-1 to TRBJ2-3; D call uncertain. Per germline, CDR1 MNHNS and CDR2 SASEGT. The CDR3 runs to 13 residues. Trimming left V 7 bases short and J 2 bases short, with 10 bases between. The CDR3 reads CASTSLTTDTQYF. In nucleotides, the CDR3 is TGTGCCAGCACGAGTCTAACCACAGATACGCAGTATTTT.

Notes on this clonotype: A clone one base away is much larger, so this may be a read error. DNA for the CDR3: TGTGCCAGCAGCGTGATACCGGCCCGACCCCCAGATACGCAGTATTTT. It yields the protein CASSVIPARPPDTQYF. The chain carries TRBV5-4 and TRBJ2-3, with unresolved D. This CDR3 contains 16 residues. Germline assignment: CDR1 SGHNT and CDR2 YYREEE (reference sequence). Trimming shortened V by 4 bases and J by 4 bases, and 19 bases separated the two germline ends.

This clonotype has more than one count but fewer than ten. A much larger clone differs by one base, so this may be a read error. CDR3 amino acids: CASSPGRGPSEQYF. The CDR3, as DNA: TGTGCCAGCTCACCAGGACGGGGCCCCTCCGAGCAGTACTTC. The rearrangement links TRBV18 to TRBJ2-7; D may be TRBD1 or TRBD2 (5 bases each). The CDR3 is made up of 14 amino acids. Trimming shortened V by 2 bases and J by 6 bases, and 14 bases separated the two germline ends. Looked up from germline, CDR1 is KGHSH and CDR2 is LQKENI. Looking up the rest from reference TRBV18 and TRBJ2-7 gives the full variable domain: NAGVMQNPRHLVRRRGQEARLRCSPMKGHSHVYWYRQLPEEGLKFMVYLQKENIIDESGMPKERFSAEFPKEGPSILRIQQVVRGDSAAYFCASSPGRGPSEQYFGPGTRLTVT.

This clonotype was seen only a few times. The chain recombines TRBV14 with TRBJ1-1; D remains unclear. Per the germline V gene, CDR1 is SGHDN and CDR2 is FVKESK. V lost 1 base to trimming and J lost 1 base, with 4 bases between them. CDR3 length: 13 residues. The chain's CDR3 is CASSQGRNTEAFF. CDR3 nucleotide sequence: TGTGCCAGCAGCCAAGGCCGGAACACTGAAGCTTTCTTT.

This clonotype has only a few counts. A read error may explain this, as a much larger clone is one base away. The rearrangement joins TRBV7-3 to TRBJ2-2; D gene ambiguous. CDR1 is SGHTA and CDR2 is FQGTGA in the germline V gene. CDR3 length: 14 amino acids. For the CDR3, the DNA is TGTGCCGGCAGCTTAAACACCGGAAGGGGGGAGCTGTTTTTT. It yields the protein CAGSLNTGRGELFF.

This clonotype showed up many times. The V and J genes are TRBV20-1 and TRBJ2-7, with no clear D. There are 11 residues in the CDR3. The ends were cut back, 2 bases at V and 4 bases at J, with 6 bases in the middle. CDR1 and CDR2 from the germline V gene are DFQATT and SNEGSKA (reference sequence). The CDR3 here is CSARLLYEQYF. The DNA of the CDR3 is TGCAGTGCTAGACTATTATACGAGCAGTACTTC.

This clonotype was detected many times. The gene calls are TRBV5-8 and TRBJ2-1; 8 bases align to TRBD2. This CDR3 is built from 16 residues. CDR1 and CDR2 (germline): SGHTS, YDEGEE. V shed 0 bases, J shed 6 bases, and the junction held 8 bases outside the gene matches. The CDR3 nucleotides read TGTGCCAGCAGCTTGGCGCCCGGGAGGGGTATCAATGAGCAGTTCTTC. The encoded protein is CASSLAPGRGINEQFF. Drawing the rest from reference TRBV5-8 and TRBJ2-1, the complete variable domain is EAGVTQSPTHLIKTRGQQATLRCSPISGHTSVYWYQQALGLGLQFLLWYDEGEERNRGNFPPRFSGRQFPNYSSELNVNALELEDSALYLCASSLAPGRGINEQFFGPGTRLTVL.

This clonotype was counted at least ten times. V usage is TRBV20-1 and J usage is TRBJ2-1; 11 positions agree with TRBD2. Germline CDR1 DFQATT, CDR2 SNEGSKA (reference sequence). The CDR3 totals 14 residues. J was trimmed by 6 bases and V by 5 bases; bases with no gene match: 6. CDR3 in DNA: TGCAGTGCTGCTGGACTAGCGGGCTCCAATGAGCAGTTCTTC. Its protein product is CSAAGLAGSNEQFF.

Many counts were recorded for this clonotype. CDR3: CASSHQGPGSTGELFF. For the CDR3, the DNA is TGTGCCAGCAGCCATCAGGGGCCAGGAAGCACCGGGGAGCTGTTTTTT. The chain employs TRBV14 and TRBJ2-2; TRBD1 might be the D (6 bases). Germline CDR1 SGHDN, CDR2 FVKESK. The CDR3 extends over 16 amino acids. With 3 bases removed from V and 4 bases from J, the gap between germline ends came to 15 bases.

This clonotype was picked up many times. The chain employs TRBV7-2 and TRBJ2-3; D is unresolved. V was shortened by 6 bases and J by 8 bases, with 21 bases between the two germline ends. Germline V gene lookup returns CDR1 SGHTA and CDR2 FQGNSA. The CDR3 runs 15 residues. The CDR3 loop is CASSPTRISFFTQYF. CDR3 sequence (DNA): TGTGCCAGCAGTCCAACGAGGATCTCCTTTTTTACGCAGTATTTT.

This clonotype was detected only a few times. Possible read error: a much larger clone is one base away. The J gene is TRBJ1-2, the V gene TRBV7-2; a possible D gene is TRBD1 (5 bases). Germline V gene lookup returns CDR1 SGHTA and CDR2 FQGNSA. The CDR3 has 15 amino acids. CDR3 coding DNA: TGTGCCAGCAGCTTAGACCGGGGGGGGAACTATGGCTACCCCTTC. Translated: CASSLDRGGNYGYPF.

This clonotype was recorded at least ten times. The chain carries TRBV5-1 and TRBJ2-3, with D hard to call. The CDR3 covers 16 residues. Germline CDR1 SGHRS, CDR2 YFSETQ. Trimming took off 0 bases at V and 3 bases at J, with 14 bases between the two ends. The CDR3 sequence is CASSLGMQSRTDTQYF. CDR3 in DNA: TGCGCCAGCAGCTTGGGCATGCAGTCCCGGACAGATACGCAGTATTTT.

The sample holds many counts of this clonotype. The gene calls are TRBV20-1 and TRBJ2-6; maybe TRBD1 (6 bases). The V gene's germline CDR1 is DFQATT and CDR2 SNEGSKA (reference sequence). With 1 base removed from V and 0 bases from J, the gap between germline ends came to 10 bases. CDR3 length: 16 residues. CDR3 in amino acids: CSARADSRSGANVLTF. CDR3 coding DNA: TGCAGTGCTAGAGCGGACAGCCGCTCTGGGGCCAACGTCCTGACTTTC.

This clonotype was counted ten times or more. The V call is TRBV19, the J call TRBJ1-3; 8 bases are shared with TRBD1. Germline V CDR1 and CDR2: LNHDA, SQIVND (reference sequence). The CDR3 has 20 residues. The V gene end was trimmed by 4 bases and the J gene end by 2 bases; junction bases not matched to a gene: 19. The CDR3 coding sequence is TGTGCCAGTAGTACACGGACAGGGCTGTTCCGGCACACACCTGGAAACACCATATATTTT. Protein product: CASSTRTGLFRHTPGNTIYF.

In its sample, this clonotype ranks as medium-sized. The CDR3, as DNA: TGCGCCAGCAGCCAAGATCGCAATAACCGGGAGACCCAGTACTTC. The encoded protein is CASSQDRNNRETQYF. The chain joins TRBV4-1 to TRBJ2-5; D is undetermined. Looked up from germline, CDR1 is MGHRA and CDR2 is YSYEKL. With 0 bases removed from V and 5 bases from J, the gap between germline ends came to 13 bases. CDR3 length equals 15 residues.

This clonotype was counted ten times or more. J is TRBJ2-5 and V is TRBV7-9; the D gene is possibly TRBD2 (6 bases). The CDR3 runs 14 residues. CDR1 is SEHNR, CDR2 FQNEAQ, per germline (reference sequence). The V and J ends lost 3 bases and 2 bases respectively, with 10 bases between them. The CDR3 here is CASSFYGGQETQYF. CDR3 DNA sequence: TGTGCCAGCAGCTTTTACGGGGGACAAGAGACCCAGTACTTC. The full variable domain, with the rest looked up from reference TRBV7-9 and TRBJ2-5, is DTGVSQNPRHKITKRGQNVTFRCDPISEHNRLYWYRQTLGQGPEFLTYFQNEAQLEKSRLLSDRFSAERPKGSFSTLEIQRTEQGDSAMYLCASSFYGGQETQYFGPGTRLLVL.

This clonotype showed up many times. The CDR3 nucleotides are TGCGCCAGCAGCCAGGGACTCTGGGCGGGAGTCACAGATACGCAGTATTTT. Its translation: CASSQGLWAGVTDTQYF. The chain is built from TRBV4-1 and TRBJ2-3, with 7 positions matching TRBD2. The CDR3 has 17 amino acids. The J segment lost 2 bases and the V segment lost 3 bases, leaving 11 bases of the junction unmatched. Germline loops: CDR1 MGHRA, CDR2 YSYEKL.

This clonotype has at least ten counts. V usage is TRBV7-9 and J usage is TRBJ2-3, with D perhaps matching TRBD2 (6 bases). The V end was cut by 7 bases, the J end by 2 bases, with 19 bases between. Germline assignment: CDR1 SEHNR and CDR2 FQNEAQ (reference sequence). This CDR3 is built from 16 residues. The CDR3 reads CASTGSGLPITDTQYF. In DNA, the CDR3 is TGTGCCAGCACTGGGTCGGGACTCCCGATCACAGATACGCAGTATTTT.

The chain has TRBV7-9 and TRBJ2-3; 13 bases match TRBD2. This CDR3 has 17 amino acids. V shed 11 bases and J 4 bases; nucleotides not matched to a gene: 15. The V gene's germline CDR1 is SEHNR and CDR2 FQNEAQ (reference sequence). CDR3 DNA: TGTGCCGGCAACATAGGATCCGGGACTAGCGGGGCAGATACGCAGTATTTT. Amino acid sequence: CAGNIGSGTSGADTQYF.

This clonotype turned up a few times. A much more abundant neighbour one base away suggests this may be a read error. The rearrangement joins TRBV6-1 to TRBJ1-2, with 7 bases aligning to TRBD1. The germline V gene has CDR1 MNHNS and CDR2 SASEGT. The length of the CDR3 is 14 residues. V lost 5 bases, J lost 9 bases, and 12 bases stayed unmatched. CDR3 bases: TGTGCCAGCAGTCGCCAGGGGGTTTCTCTAAGCTACACCTTC. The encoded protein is CASSRQGVSLSYTF.

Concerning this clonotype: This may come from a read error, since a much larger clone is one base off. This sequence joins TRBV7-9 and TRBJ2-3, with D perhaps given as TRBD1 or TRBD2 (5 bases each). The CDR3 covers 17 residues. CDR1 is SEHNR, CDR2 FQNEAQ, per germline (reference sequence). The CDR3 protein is CASSLGVRDRGIDPQYF. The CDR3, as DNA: TGTGCCAGCAGCTTAGGCGTCAGGGATCGGGGCATAGATCCGCAGTATTTT.

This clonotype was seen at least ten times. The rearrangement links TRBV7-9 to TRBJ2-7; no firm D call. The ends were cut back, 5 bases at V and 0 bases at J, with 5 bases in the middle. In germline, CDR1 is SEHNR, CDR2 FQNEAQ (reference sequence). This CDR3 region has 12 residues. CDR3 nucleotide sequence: TGTGCCAGCAGCCAATACTCCTACGAGCAGTACTTC. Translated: CASSQYSYEQYF.